The next 23 T cell receptor beta chains were all read from a single sample in a study of cytomegalovirus exposure and HLA in healthy donors. Both 60 Vbeta primers and 13 Jbeta primers went into the PCR. TCRdb keeps only in-frame clones here, not all; method: immunoSEQ multiplex PCR. The top ten hold 2% to 2.5% of the sample, which has about 190,000 clones, about 77% seen once. The sample was PBMCs. These receptors came from a woman under 40 in good health and CMV-seropositive.

V usage is TRBV11-1 and J usage is TRBJ2-1, with 11 bases identical to TRBD2. The germline V gene has CDR1 SGHAT and CDR2 FQDESV (reference sequence). With V trimmed by 4 bases and J by 4 bases, 6 bases remained unmatched. The CDR3 is 16 residues long. CDR3 amino acids: CASSSGTSGEYNEQFF. Written as DNA, the CDR3 is TGTGCCAGCAGCTCTGGGACTAGCGGCGAGTACAATGAGCAGTTCTTC.

This clone was counted between two and nine times. The J gene is TRBJ2-5, the V gene TRBV27, with a tentative D call TRBD2 (5 bases). CDR3 length equals 12 residues. V was pared by 2 bases and J by 4 bases, with 5 bases between. Looked up from germline, CDR1 is MNHEY and CDR2 is SMNVEV (reference sequence). The CDR3 nucleotides read TGTGCCAGCAGTTTAGAGGGAGAGACCCAGTACTTC. This gives the protein CASSLEGETQYF.

This clone was detected only once. The CDR3 coding sequence is TGTGCCAGCAGCTTCTCCCAGGTGGAGACCCAGTACTTC. Amino acids: CASSFSQVETQYF. The J gene is TRBJ2-5, the V gene TRBV11-3; unclear D gene. CDR1 and CDR2 from the germline V gene are SGHNT and YENEEA. V shed 3 bases and J shed 5 bases, with 10 bases lying between them. The CDR3 spans 13 residues.

V gene TRBV5-1 combines with J gene TRBJ2-7; 7 positions agree with TRBD1. CDR3 length equals 14 residues. Germline CDR1 reads SGHRS; CDR2 reads YFSETQ. V dropped 4 bases and J dropped 6; count of bases not matched to a gene: 10. The CDR3 coding sequence is TGCGCCAGCAGCACCGGGACAGTGGAGATCGAGCAGTACTTC. Residues: CASSTGTVEIEQYF.

This chain uses TRBV28 with TRBJ1-4; D gene ambiguous. The CDR3 contains 13 residues. Trimming took off 5 bases at V and 7 bases at J, with 11 bases between the two ends. Germline V gene sequence: CDR1 MDHEN, CDR2 SYDVKM. CDR3 sequence reads: CASSPPGSEKLFF. In nucleotides, the CDR3 is TGTGCCAGCAGTCCTCCAGGAAGTGAAAAACTGTTTTTT.

The chain has TRBV28 and TRBJ2-3, with D tentatively TRBD1 (6 bases). V was cut by 1 base and J by 6 bases, with 11 bases left in between. Per the germline V gene, CDR1 is MDHEN and CDR2 is SYDVKM. The CDR3 totals 14 residues. The chain's CDR3 is CASSLFSQGDTQYF. The CDR3, as DNA: TGTGCCAGCAGTTTATTCTCGCAGGGGGATACGCAGTATTTT.

Only one count was recorded for this clone. The chain uses TRBV5-1 and TRBJ1-2; a weak D match, TRBD1 (6 bases). V lost 0 bases to trimming and J lost 8 bases, with 11 bases between them. CDR1 is SGHRS, CDR2 YFSETQ, per germline. The CDR3 runs 13 residues. The CDR3 DNA reads as TGCGCCAGCAGCTTGGTATCAGGGGTCGGCTACACCTTC. Its protein is CASSLVSGVGYTF. The full variable domain, in which reference TRBV5-1 and TRBJ1-2 provide the parts outside the CDR3, is KAGVTQTPRYLIKTRGQQVTLSCSPISGHRSVSWYQQTPGQGLQFLFEYFSETQRNKGNFPGRFSGRQFSNSRSEMNVSTLELGDSALYLCASSLVSGVGYTFGSGTRLTVV.

The V gene is TRBV5-8, the J gene TRBJ1-2, with 7 bases matching TRBD1. Germline CDR1 reads SGHTS; CDR2 reads YDEGEE. V lost 3 bases to trimming and J lost 6 bases; unmatched junction nucleotides: 8. CDR3 length equals 14 residues. CDR3 coding DNA: TGTGCCAGCAGCTACAGGGGACCAGGGGATGGCTACACCTTC. It translates to CASSYRGPGDGYTF.

The chain links TRBV30 to TRBJ2-6; no definite D call. Germline values: CDR1 GTSNPN, CDR2 SVGIG (reference sequence). Trimming took 4 bases from V and 3 from J, leaving 13 bases between them. The CDR3 loop spans 15 amino acids. CDR3 protein: CAWNSRLFGANVLTF. The CDR3 DNA follows: TGTGCCTGGAACAGTCGTTTGTTTGGGGCCAACGTCCTGACTTTC.

The chain joins TRBV18 to TRBJ1-6, with 9 bases aligning to TRBD1. Trimming removed 2 bases from V and 10 bases from J; junction bases left unmatched: 3. Germline loops: CDR1 KGHSH, CDR2 LQKENI. The CDR3 runs 14 residues. CDR3 coding DNA: TGTGCCAGCTCACCAGGGACAGGGAGATCACCCCTCCACTTT. Translated: CASSPGTGRSPLHF.

The V and J genes are TRBV28 and TRBJ2-3; weak D call: TRBD2 (6 bases). This CDR3 has 17 amino acids. V gave up 6 bases and J gave up 6 bases, with 25 bases separating them. The germline gives CDR1 MDHEN, CDR2 SYDVKM. The CDR3 region has the DNA TGTGCCAGCAGGGGCTTACTAGCAGACCGTTTGGGGGATACGCAGTATTTT. It specifies CASRGLLADRLGDTQYF.

V usage is TRBV28 and J usage is TRBJ1-3; TRBD1 agrees at 7 bases. The junction had 15 bases not matched to a gene; V was cut back by 1 base and J by 0 bases. CDR3 length: 20 amino acids. Germline loops: CDR1 MDHEN, CDR2 SYDVKM. CDR3 residues: CASSLYALAGTVRSGNTIYF. Here the CDR3 DNA reads TGTGCCAGCAGTTTATATGCCCTGGCGGGGACAGTCCGCTCTGGAAACACCATATATTTT.

The V gene is TRBV15, the J gene TRBJ1-4; a possible D gene is TRBD1 (6 bases). Looked up from germline, CDR1 is LNHNV and CDR2 is YYDKDF (reference sequence). Trimming shortened V by 3 bases and J by 5 bases, and 10 bases separated the two germline ends. This CDR3 contains 14 residues. CDR3 coding DNA: TGTGCCACCAGCAGGGACAGTACCAATGAAAAACTGTTTTTT. Its translation is CATSRDSTNEKLFF.

The chain carries TRBV10-3 and TRBJ1-1, with a weak D call TRBD1 (5 bases). The germline CDR1 and CDR2 sequences are ENHRY and SYGVKD. Trimming shortened V by 11 bases and J by 5 bases, and 18 bases separated the two germline ends. The CDR3 spans 13 residues. The CDR3 region is CAHPAQGSTEAFF. In DNA, the CDR3 is TGTGCCCACCCGGCGCAGGGATCAACTGAAGCTTTCTTT.

The V gene is TRBV5-4, the J gene TRBJ1-5; 9 bases agree with TRBD1. The CDR3 extends over 14 amino acids. Germline loops: CDR1 SGHNT, CDR2 YYREEE (reference sequence). The ends lost 4 bases at V and 4 bases at J; junction bases unmatched: 3. The CDR3 spells CASSRDRGNQPQHF. DNA of the CDR3: TGTGCCAGCAGCCGAGACAGGGGGAATCAGCCCCAGCATTTT. Complete variable domain (other parts from reference TRBV5-4 and TRBJ1-5): ETGVTQSPTHLIKTRGQQVTLRCSSQSGHNTVSWYQQALGQGPQFIFQYYREEENGRGNFPPRFSGLQFPNYSSELNVNALELDDSALYLCASSRDRGNQPQHFGDGTRLSIL.

This clone showed up just once. The CDR3 loop reads CASSQGDRPNYGYTF. The CDR3 DNA follows: TGTGCCAGCAGCCAAGGCGACAGGCCTAACTATGGCTACACCTTC. The chain joins TRBV4-2 to TRBJ1-2; D perhaps matches TRBD1 (6 bases). CDR1 is LGHNA, CDR2 YNFKEQ, per germline. The CDR3 is made up of 15 amino acids. V was pared by 1 base and J by 0 bases, with 9 bases between.

This clone was recorded only once. The chain recombines TRBV6-1 with TRBJ2-5, with D possibly being TRBD2 (6 bases). From germline, CDR1 is MNHNS and CDR2 SASEGT. This CDR3 is 14 amino acids long. V lost 5 bases, J lost 7 bases, and 17 bases lay in between. CDR3 in amino acids: CASSTLALGGTQYF. Written as DNA, the CDR3 is TGTGCCAGCAGTACCCTAGCTCTGGGGGGGACCCAGTACTTC.

V and J are TRBV6-5 and TRBJ1-5; a possible D gene is TRBD1 (6 bases). Germline-derived CDR1 and CDR2 are MNHEY and SVGAGI. The CDR3 extends over 15 amino acids. V dropped 6 bases and J dropped 7 bases, with 19 bases sitting between them. Here the CDR3 reads CASRATGPQRQPQHF. The CDR3 region has the DNA TGTGCCAGCAGAGCCACAGGGCCCCAGAGGCAGCCCCAGCATTTT.

Turning to this clone: Additional DNA sequences in this sample encode the identical CDR3. V and J are TRBV2 and TRBJ2-1; the match to TRBD1 covers 9 bases. V was pared by 7 bases and J by 7 bases, with 8 bases of the junction left unmatched. The CDR3 is 14 residues long. Germline V gives CDR1 SNHLY, CDR2 FYNNEI. CDR3 sequence: CASTSTGGRNEQFF. The CDR3 bases are TGTGCCAGCACGTCGACAGGGGGAAGGAATGAGCAGTTCTTC.

The J gene is TRBJ2-3, the V gene TRBV28; 10 bases agree with TRBD2. The CDR3 spans 16 residues. Unmatched junction bases numbered 8, after V lost 5 bases and J lost 3 bases. CDR1 is MDHEN and CDR2 is SYDVKM in the germline V gene. In nucleotides, the CDR3 is TGTGCCAGCAGTGGTAATAGCGGGGGGTCGACAGATACGCAGTATTTT. This codes for CASSGNSGGSTDTQYF.

The chain couples TRBV4-1 to TRBJ2-3; 7 positions agree with TRBD1. Germline V lookup: CDR1 MGHRA, CDR2 YSYEKL. This CDR3 region has 15 residues. J lost 3 bases, V lost 2 bases, and 5 bases had no gene match. The CDR3 here is CASSQLGGRTDTQYF. CDR3 nucleotides: TGCGCCAGCAGCCAATTAGGGGGCAGAACAGATACGCAGTATTTT.

This chain links TRBV7-3 with TRBJ2-1; the match to TRBD1 covers 7 bases. Germline trimming cut 2 bases from V and 6 bases from J; bases unmatched to any gene: 7. The length of the CDR3 is 15 residues. The germline V gene has CDR1 SGHTA and CDR2 FQGTGA. The CDR3 sequence: CASSLDRDSLNEQFF. The CDR3 DNA reads as TGTGCCAGCAGCTTAGATCGGGACAGCCTCAATGAGCAGTTCTTC.

The rearrangement joins TRBV6-6 to TRBJ2-5; TRBD1 might be the D (5 bases). Germline CDR1 reads MNHNY; CDR2 reads SVGAGI (reference sequence). The length of the CDR3 is 12 residues. V lost 4 bases to trimming and J lost 4 bases, with 7 bases between them. The CDR3 reads CASSLQGETQYF. The CDR3, as DNA: TGTGCCAGCAGTTTGCAGGGAGAGACCCAGTACTTC.